These T cell receptor beta chains were read from a single sample in a study of T cells after yellow fever vaccination. TCRdb passed the 5' RACE reads through MiXCR, listing each CDR3 protein once. This sample yields 250,000 to 400,000 distinct CDR3 sequences, of which around 4.4% are seen a single time; approximately 19% belongs to the top ten. This specimen consisted of PBMCs, obtained 15 days after the yellow fever booster vaccination. Receptor source: a man between 18 and 35 years old who received the YFV17D yellow fever vaccine. CDR3s include the opening cysteine and the closing phenylalanine or tryptophan. D genes are given only for firm matches. Where a row states a size, it is once, few, many or the class of an expanded clone; other rows omit it.

>TRBJ2-1|TRBV4-3|many|NA
TGCGCCAGCAGCCAAGATAGGCTAGTGGGCGATGAGCAGTTCTTC
CASSQDRLVGDEQFF
>TRBJ2-5|TRBV7-2|NA|TRBD2
TGTGCCAGCAGCTCCCAACCTAGCGGCCAAGAGACCCAGTACTTC
CASSSQPSGQETQYF
>TRBJ2-1|TRBV3-1|NA|NA
TGTGCCAGCAGCCAAGAGTGGGGAAGGGGTCAAAATGAGCAGTTCTTC
CASSQEWGRGQNEQFF
>TRBJ1-1|TRBV12-3/TRBV12-4|many|NA
TGTGCCAGCAGCCCTACTTCTGAAGCTTTCTTT
CASSPTSEAFF
>TRBJ2-3|TRBV4-1|NA|NA
TGCGCCAGCAGCCAAGAGTTGCGTCGCACAGATACGCAGTATTTT
CASSQELRRTDTQYF
>TRBJ2-2|TRBV5-1|NA|TRBD1
TGCGCCAGCAGCAGGGGACAGGGGGAGCTGTTTTTT
CASSRGQGELFF
>TRBJ1-4|TRBV7-6|NA|TRBD1
TGTGCCAGCAGCCCACGGTCCGGGACAGAAAATGAAAAACTGTTTTTT
CASSPRSGTENEKLFF
>TRBJ2-5|TRBV11-2|many|TRBD2
TGTGCCAGCAGCTTATGGGTCTCGGCTAGCGGGGAAGAGACCCAGTACTTC
CASSLWVSASGEETQYF
>TRBJ2-1|TRBV4-3|many|NA
TGCGCCAGCAGCAAGACGGTACGCGATGAGCAGTTCTTC
CASSKTVRDEQFF
>TRBJ2-3|TRBV6-5|many|TRBD2
TGTGCCAGCAGCTTTGGACTAGCGGGGACCACAGATACGCAGTATTTT
CASSFGLAGTTDTQYF
>TRBJ1-1|TRBV7-2|NA|TRBD1
TGTGCCAGCAGCTCGTTTCTGGGCAGGGGGCGTGAAGCTTTCTTT
CASSSFLGRGREAFF
>TRBJ2-5|TRBV11-2|many|NA
TGTGCCAGCAGCTCACAGCCGGTGGAGACCCAGTACTTC
CASSSQPVETQYF
>TRBJ2-2|TRBV28|few|TRBD2
TGTGCCAGCAGCCCTGGAATCTGGCGGGGGGGGTCCGGGGAGCTGTTTTTT
CASSPGIWRGGSGELFF
>TRBJ2-7|TRBV19|few|NA
TGTGCCAGTAGTATTTACGCGGGCTACGAGCAGTACTTC
CASSIYAGYEQYF
>TRBJ2-1|TRBV5-1|many|TRBD1
TGCGCCAGCAGCGACCGGACAGGGGGGCCGGGTGAGCAGTTCTTC
CASSDRTGGPGEQFF
>TRBJ1-5|TRBV7-2|many|NA
TGTGCCAGCAGCCAAGGACGGTACAATCAGCCCCAGCATTTT
CASSQGRYNQPQHF
>TRBJ1-4|TRBV12-3/TRBV12-4|NA|TRBD1
TGTGCCAGCAGTCCGTCAGGGGGCCTGAATGAAAAACTGTTTTTT
CASSPSGGLNEKLFF
>TRBJ2-7|TRBV7-2|many|TRBD1
TGTGCCAGCAGCCCAAGAGACAGGGTCGAGCAGTACTTC
CASSPRDRVEQYF
>TRBJ2-1|TRBV4-2|NA|NA
TGTGCCAGCAGCCAAGAGGAGGGAAGTGCGGGTGAGCAGTTCTTC
CASSQEEGSAGEQFF
>TRBJ1-2|TRBV29-1|many|NA
TGCAGCGTGGGGGACGGTAACTATGGCTACACCTTC
CSVGDGNYGYTF
>TRBJ2-2|TRBV5-1|many|NA
TGCGCCAGCAGCCCGGTCACCGGTAATGGCGGGGAGCTGTTTTTT
CASSPVTGNGGELFF
>TRBJ2-2|TRBV19|once|TRBD1
TGTGCCAGTAGTGCAGGGGGTACCGGGGAGCTGTTTTTT
CASSAGGTGELFF
>TRBJ2-7|TRBV28|few|NA
TGTGCCAGCAGGCTCCGGGACTTAAAGTACTTC
CASRLRDLKYF
>TRBJ1-3|TRBV5-1|many|NA
TGCGCCAGCAGCCCTTTCGGCGGGGCAGGAAACACCATATATTTT
CASSPFGGAGNTIYF
>TRBJ2-3|TRBV12-3/TRBV12-4|NA|TRBD2
TGTGCCAGCAGTTTATTGAGCGGGGGGATAAATACGCAGTATTTT
CASSLLSGGINTQYF
>TRBJ1-1|TRBV20-1|NA|NA
TGCAGTGCTAGTGGGGGGGCTTGGGGCACTGAAGCTTTCTTT
CSASGGAWGTEAFF
>TRBJ2-7|TRBV5-4|many|NA
TGTGCCAGCAGTCCGGCGGGACCCTCCTACGAGCAGTACTTC
CASSPAGPSYEQYF
>TRBJ1-1|TRBV12-3/TRBV12-4|many|TRBD1
TGTGCCAGCGGGGGGACAGTCTCCTCCACTGAAGCTTTCTTT
CASGGTVSSTEAFF
>TRBJ2-2|TRBV7-2|few|NA
TGTGCCAGCAGCTTAAATTTCCAGGTTACCGGGGAGCTGTTTTTT
CASSLNFQVTGELFF
>TRBJ2-7|TRBV5-1|many|TRBD1
TGCGCCAGCAGCCTGAGGTGGACAGGGCCGAGCGAGCAGTACTTC
CASSLRWTGPSEQYF
>TRBJ2-5|TRBV28|many|NA
TGTGCCAGCAGTTTTCGACTAGTCGCGTACCAAGAGACCCAGTACTTC
CASSFRLVAYQETQYF
>TRBJ1-5|TRBV10-3|few|NA
TGTGCCATCAGTGAGTCCAGTGGCAATCAGCCCCAGCATTTT
CAISESSGNQPQHF
>TRBJ2-7|TRBV7-9|NA|NA
TGTGCCAGCAGCTTGAGGGGGGCGCCCCACGAGCAGTACTTC
CASSLRGAPHEQYF
>TRBJ1-1|TRBV18|many|NA
TGTGCCAGCTCACCCTGGGTACCAGCAGGGATGAACACTGAAGCTTTCTTT
CASSPWVPAGMNTEAFF
>TRBJ2-6|TRBV5-1|NA|TRBD2
TGCGCCAGCAGCTCTGGGGGGGCTGGGGCCAACGTCCTGACTTTC
CASSSGGAGANVLTF
>TRBJ2-5|TRBV10-3|NA|TRBD1
TGTGCCATCAGGGGGGACAGGTCCGGGGAGACCCAGTACTTC
CAIRGDRSGETQYF
>TRBJ1-2|TRBV5-1|NA|NA
TGCGCCAGCGCGCAAGAGGACGGACTTAATGGCTACACCTTC
CASAQEDGLNGYTF
>TRBJ2-6|TRBV29-1|NA|NA
TGCAGCGTTTGGCAGGGGGGAGTCTCTGGGGCCAACGTCCTGACTTTC
CSVWQGGVSGANVLTF
>TRBJ2-1|TRBV19|NA|NA
TGTGCCAGCTCCAGGGTCCGATACAATGAGCAGTTCTTC
CASSRVRYNEQFF
>TRBJ1-6|TRBV7-2|NA|NA
TGTGCCAGCAGCCCAAACACAGCAACACCCCTCCACTTT
CASSPNTATPLHF
>TRBJ2-7|TRBV6-5|few|NA
TGTGCCAGCAGTTACTTCAGTGCAGGGTCCTACGAGCAGTACTTC
CASSYFSAGSYEQYF
>TRBJ2-7|TRBV20-1|NA|NA
TGCAGTGCAACCCTTACAGGGCCCTCCTACGAGCAGTACTTC
CSATLTGPSYEQYF
>TRBJ1-1|TRBV5-1|many|NA
TGCGCCAGCAGCTCCCAGGGCGCGAACACTGAAGCTTTCTTT
CASSSQGANTEAFF
>TRBJ2-7|TRBV5-1|many|NA
TGCGCCAGCAGCCCGACGGGGATTGTCGTCGACGAGCAGTACTTC
CASSPTGIVVDEQYF
>TRBJ1-1|TRBV5-5|few|TRBD1
TGTGCCAGCAGCTTGTGGCCTGACAGGGTGAACACTGAAGCTTTCTTT
CASSLWPDRVNTEAFF
>TRBJ2-7|TRBV18|few|NA
TGTGCCAGCTCACAAGGCCGGGACACCTACGAGCAGTACTTC
CASSQGRDTYEQYF
>TRBJ1-2|TRBV30|NA|NA
TGTGCCTGGAGTGACCAGGACGGGGACTATGGCTACACCTTC
CAWSDQDGDYGYTF
>TRBJ2-6|TRBV19|few|NA
TGTGCCAGTAGTATCTGGAGTGCTTCTGGGGCCAACGTCCTGACTTTC
CASSIWSASGANVLTF
>TRBJ1-6|TRBV12-3/TRBV12-4|NA|NA
TGTGCCAGCAGCACCTCAGACCAGCAATTCAATTCACCCCTCCACTTT
CASSTSDQQFNSPLHF
>TRBJ1-3|TRBV12-5|few|NA
TGTGCTAGTGCCCAAGGGGGTAACACCATATATTTT
CASAQGGNTIYF
>TRBJ1-6|TRBV6-1|few|TRBD1
TGTGCCAGCAGGGAGAATACAGGGGGACCACCCCTCCACTTT
CASRENTGGPPLHF
>TRBJ2-3|TRBV24-1|many|TRBD1
TGTGCCACCGAGGGACAGGGCACAGATACGCAGTATTTT
CATEGQGTDTQYF
>TRBJ2-1|TRBV20-1|NA|TRBD2
TGCAGTGCCCCGGGCGCGAGCGGGGGGGCAAATGAGCAGTTCTTC
CSAPGASGGANEQFF
>TRBJ1-1|TRBV11-2|few|NA
TGTGCCAGCAGCTTTACAGGAAGGGGCGCTGAAGCTTTCTTT
CASSFTGRGAEAFF